The 30 T cell receptor beta chains in this list originate from one sample, sequenced in a study of blood T cell repertoires in COVID-19. Assay: immunoSEQ multiplex PCR; the TCRdb copy retains only in-frame clones and omits some. The sample has about 320,000 clones; over 90% are singletons. Source material: PBMCs or T cells enriched from blood (not recorded which). Receptors originate from a woman aged 25-40 years who had been exposed to COVID-19.

The CDR3 region is CASSFRGMGNEKLFF. DNA of the CDR3: TGTGCCAGCAGTTTTCGGGGGATGGGTAACGAAAAACTGTTTTTT. This chain connects TRBV28 to TRBJ1-4; possible D gene TRBD1, 5 bases. The CDR3 extends over 15 amino acids. V lost 3 bases and J 8 bases, leaving 16 bases between the germline ends. Germline V CDR1 and CDR2: MDHEN, SYDVKM.

This clone occurred a few times. This chain links TRBV4-1 with TRBJ1-4; tentatively, D is TRBD1 (6 bases). Germline CDR1 is MGHRA and CDR2 is YSYEKL. Deletions cut 4 bases from V and 6 bases from J, with 15 bases between. The CDR3 covers 15 residues. CDR3 amino acids: CASSRKQGFDEKLFF. The CDR3 region has the DNA TGCGCCAGCAGCCGAAAACAGGGCTTTGATGAAAAACTGTTTTTT.

V usage is TRBV5-5 and J usage is TRBJ2-5, with D possibly TRBD1 on 6 matching bases. Germline V lookup: CDR1 SGHKS, CDR2 YYEKEE (reference sequence). V was shortened by 0 bases and J by 2 bases, with 11 bases between the two germline ends. The length of the CDR3 is 15 residues. The CDR3 region has the DNA TGTGCCAGCAGCTTGGCCGGGACAACACAAGAGACCCAGTACTTC. Translation: CASSLAGTTQETQYF.

This clone was seen just once. The rearrangement links TRBV5-1 to TRBJ1-1; TRBD1 aligns across 12 bases. Trimming at V came to 5 bases and at J to 7 bases, leaving 3 bases not matched to a gene. There are 13 residues in the CDR3. Per the germline V gene, CDR1 is SGHRS and CDR2 is YFSETQ. The DNA for the CDR3 is TGCGCCAGCAGGGGACAGGGGGCTAGTGAAGCTTTCTTT. Amino acids: CASRGQGASEAFF.

The CDR3 here is CASSPELHGRTRGYTF. CDR3 nucleotides: TGTGCCAGCAGCCCTGAACTCCACGGTAGAACCCGGGGCTACACCTTC. This chain links TRBV5-6 with TRBJ1-2; D not resolved. This CDR3 region has 16 residues. Germline CDR1 and CDR2: SGHDT and YYEEEE. The ends were cut back, 4 bases at V and 8 bases at J, with 24 bases in the middle.

This chain connects TRBV9 to TRBJ1-2; TRBD1 might be the D (5 bases). CDR1 and CDR2 from the germline V gene are SGDLS and YYNGEE. This CDR3 region has 14 residues. The ends were cut back, 0 bases at V and 2 bases at J, with 8 bases in the middle. The CDR3 region has the DNA TGTGCCAGCAGCGTAGGCAGGGTCAACTATGGCTACACCTTC. It codes for CASSVGRVNYGYTF.

The chain links TRBV14 to TRBJ2-7, with 10 positions matching TRBD1. The CDR3 covers 16 residues. Germline assignment: CDR1 SGHDN and CDR2 FVKESK. Trimming removed 3 bases from V and 5 bases from J; junction bases left unmatched: 10. The CDR3 here is CASSHRRDRGLDEQYF. The CDR3 DNA reads as TGTGCCAGCAGCCACCGGCGAGACAGGGGGCTCGACGAGCAGTACTTC.

This clone appeared once. The chain has TRBV7-3 and TRBJ2-2; D possibly corresponds to TRBD2 (6 bases). Per the germline V gene, CDR1 is SGHTA and CDR2 is FQGTGA. The CDR3 is 15 amino acids. V lost 0 bases, J lost 3 bases, and 8 bases lay in between. CDR3 DNA sequence: TGTGCCAGCAGCTTAACAGGAGGGGACACCGGGGAGCTGTTTTTT. It codes for CASSLTGGDTGELFF.

The J gene is TRBJ1-5, the V gene TRBV5-5; D ambiguous. The CDR3 length is 14 residues. Germline CDR1 SGHKS, CDR2 YYEKEE (reference sequence). V lost 0 bases and J lost 6, with 10 bases in between. CDR3: CASSLEGGGQPQHF. The CDR3 coding sequence is TGTGCCAGCAGCTTGGAGGGAGGTGGTCAGCCCCAGCATTTT.

The rearrangement joins TRBV5-4 to TRBJ1-2; D possibly corresponds to TRBD1 (5 bases). Between the trimmed V and J ends, which lost 4 bases and 3 bases, there was a span of 16 bases. Germline lookup yields CDR1 SGHNT and CDR2 YYREEE (reference sequence). This CDR3 has 15 residues. This CDR3 reads CASSPYRTTDYGYTF. Written as DNA, the CDR3 is TGTGCCAGCAGCCCCTACAGGACCACGGACTATGGCTACACCTTC. The full variable domain, in which reference TRBV5-4 and TRBJ1-2 provide the parts outside the CDR3, is ETGVTQSPTHLIKTRGQQVTLRCSSQSGHNTVSWYQQALGQGPQFIFQYYREEENGRGNFPPRFSGLQFPNYSSELNVNALELDDSALYLCASSPYRTTDYGYTFGSGTRLTVV.

This sequence joins TRBV7-9 and TRBJ1-2; the match to TRBD1 covers 8 bases. The CDR3 totals 15 residues. J gave up 4 bases and V 5 bases, and 9 bases lay outside the gene matches. From germline, CDR1 is SEHNR and CDR2 FQNEAQ (reference sequence). CDR3 region: CASSLPTGAGYGYTF. The DNA of the CDR3 is TGTGCCAGCAGCCTACCGACAGGGGCCGGCTATGGCTACACCTTC.

This chain uses TRBV5-4 with TRBJ1-2; no reliable D call. This CDR3 has 12 amino acids. V lost 2 bases, J lost 5 bases, and 7 bases lay in between. From germline, CDR1 is SGHNT and CDR2 YYREEE (reference sequence). CDR3 in amino acids: CASSFADYGYTF. DNA of the CDR3: TGTGCCAGCAGCTTCGCAGATTATGGCTACACCTTC.

The chain uses TRBV10-2 and TRBJ1-4, with TRBD1 matching over 7 bases. The germline V gene encodes CDR1 WSHSY and CDR2 SAAADI. The CDR3 has 16 residues. The V segment lost 4 bases and the J segment 5 bases; nucleotides outside the gene matches: 10. The CDR3 spells CASSGHGAGGNEKLFF. DNA for the CDR3: TGCGCCAGCAGTGGGCATGGTGCAGGGGGAAATGAAAAACTGTTTTTT.

The V call is TRBV2, the J call TRBJ1-1; TRBD1 matches at 8 bases. The V segment lost 5 bases and the J segment 11 bases; nucleotides outside the gene matches: 4. CDR3 length: 11 residues. CDR1 SNHLY and CDR2 FYNNEI come from the germline V gene. The CDR3 reads CASSQDRVAFF. The DNA of the CDR3 is TGTGCCAGCAGTCAGGACAGGGTTGCTTTCTTT.

The chain carries TRBV5-4 and TRBJ2-3; the D is unclear. V lost 4 bases, J lost 3 bases, and 12 bases lay in between. The CDR3 extends over 14 amino acids. CDR1 and CDR2 from the germline V gene are SGHNT and YYREEE (reference sequence). The CDR3 region has the DNA TGTGCCAGCAGCGAACAGCCGAAGACAGATACGCAGTATTTT. This encodes CASSEQPKTDTQYF.

The rearrangement uses TRBV3-1 (or the pseudogene TRBV3-2) and TRBJ2-3; no clear D gene. Germline assignment: CDR1 LGHDT and CDR2 YNNKEL (reference sequence). The CDR3 is 16 residues long. Trimming stripped 0 bases from V and 6 bases from J, with 16 bases between. In nucleotides, the CDR3 is TGTGCCAGCAGCCAAGAAATGTCGAGGATCGGGGATACGCAGTATTTT. Protein: CASSQEMSRIGDTQYF.

The rearrangement uses TRBV7-9 and TRBJ2-7; D gene unclear. Germline-derived CDR1 and CDR2 are SEHNR and FQNEAQ (reference sequence). Trimming left V 5 bases short and J 3 bases short, with 14 bases between. This CDR3 is built from 14 residues. The CDR3 region has the DNA TGTGCCAGCAGCCGCGGCTCCATGAACTACGAGCAGTACTTC. Translated, it gives CASSRGSMNYEQYF.

This chain links TRBV19 with TRBJ2-7; the D gene is possibly TRBD2 (6 bases). Per germline, CDR1 LNHDA and CDR2 SQIVND (reference sequence). The CDR3 extends over 14 amino acids. The V gene lost 3 bases and the J gene lost 4 bases, with 13 bases spanning the gap. CDR3 DNA: TGTGCCAGTAGTATCGGGCCAGGGAGGTACGAGCAGTACTTC. Encoded protein: CASSIGPGRYEQYF.

The rearrangement uses TRBV19 and TRBJ2-3; TRBD2 aligns across 9 bases. Trimming took 0 bases from V and 5 from J; bases not matched to a gene: 3. This CDR3 is built from 15 residues. Germline V gives CDR1 LNHDA, CDR2 SQIVND (reference sequence). CDR3 sequence: CASSIEGSGGDTQYF. As DNA, the CDR3 is TGTGCCAGTAGTATAGAGGGTAGCGGGGGAGATACGCAGTATTTT. The entire variable domain, with the rest obtained from reference TRBV19 and TRBJ2-3, is as follows: DGGITQSPKYLFRKEGQNVTLSCEQNLNHDAMYWYRQDPGQGLRLIYYSQIVNDFQKGDIAEGYSVSREKKESFPLTVTSAQKNPTAFYLCASSIEGSGGDTQYFGPGTRLTVL.

This chain connects TRBV14 to TRBJ1-1; D is perhaps TRBD1 (5 bases). V was cut by 4 bases and J by 1 base, with 13 bases left in between. The CDR3 loop spans 15 amino acids. In germline, CDR1 is SGHDN, CDR2 FVKESK. The CDR3 nucleotides read TGTGCCAGCAGCCCCCGGACAATTCGGAACACTGAAGCTTTCTTT. This translates into CASSPRTIRNTEAFF.

This clone has more than one count but fewer than ten. The V call is TRBV5-1, the J call TRBJ1-1; possible D gene TRBD1, 5 bases. The germline V gene encodes CDR1 SGHRS and CDR2 YFSETQ. CDR3 size: 15 residues. V lost 1 base and J lost 5, with 15 bases in between. Here the CDR3 DNA reads TGCGCCAGCAGCTTGCAAGGGGCCGGACCAACTGAAGCTTTCTTT. It codes for CASSLQGAGPTEAFF. Using reference TRBV5-1 and TRBJ1-1 for the parts outside the CDR3, the full variable domain is KAGVTQTPRYLIKTRGQQVTLSCSPISGHRSVSWYQQTPGQGLQFLFEYFSETQRNKGNFPGRFSGRQFSNSRSEMNVSTLELGDSALYLCASSLQGAGPTEAFFGQGTRLTVV.

V is TRBV7-7 and J is TRBJ2-1, with D tentatively TRBD2 (6 bases). Germline CDR1 and CDR2: SSHAT and FNYEAQ (reference sequence). This CDR3 comprises 15 residues. Deletions cut 5 bases from V and 1 base from J, with 12 bases between. CDR3 residues: CASSPTSRSYNEQFF. The CDR3 nucleotides are TGTGCCAGCAGCCCCACTAGCCGTTCCTACAATGAGCAGTTCTTC.

The chain has TRBV12-5 and TRBJ1-5, with 7 bases lining up with TRBD1. Germline lookup yields CDR1 LGHNT and CDR2 FRNRAP. The CDR3 has 21 amino acids. Trimming cost V 0 bases and J 1 base; bases outside gene matches: 18. DNA of the CDR3: TGTGCTAGTGGTTTGGTAGTGTGGGGAGGCTCCGGGACAGTCAGCAATCAGCCCCAGCATTTT. Translation gives CASGLVVWGGSGTVSNQPQHF.

The chain combines TRBV11-1 with TRBJ1-4; no clear D gene. There are 14 residues in the CDR3. Germline V lookup: CDR1 SGHAT, CDR2 FQDESV (reference sequence). Trimming cost V 3 bases and J 5 bases, with 10 bases left between them. The CDR3 loop reads CASSLTGMNEKLFF. In DNA, the CDR3 is TGTGCCAGCAGCTTGACGGGAATGAATGAAAAACTGTTTTTT.

The genes are TRBV18 and TRBJ2-7; D gene ambiguous. The CDR3 extends over 13 amino acids. The ends were cut back, 0 bases at V and 7 bases at J, with 10 bases in the middle. Germline assignment: CDR1 KGHSH and CDR2 LQKENI. DNA of the CDR3: TGTGCCAGCTCACCACCGGTGGTGCAGGAGCAGTACTTC. It is translated as CASSPPVVQEQYF.

The chain is built from TRBV18 and TRBJ1-2, with TRBD1 matching over 10 bases. Germline assignment: CDR1 KGHSH and CDR2 LQKENI. With 1 base clipped from V and 4 bases from J, the junction kept 3 bases outside the gene matches. The CDR3 length is 15 residues. This chain's CDR3 is CASSPRDRGGYGYTF. CDR3 nucleotides: TGTGCCAGCTCACCACGGGACAGGGGCGGCTATGGCTACACCTTC.

The chain is built from TRBV6-5 and TRBJ1-1, with D perhaps TRBD1 (6 bases). The CDR3 sequence is 13 residues long. Trimming left V 0 bases short and J 11 bases short, with 13 bases between. CDR1 and CDR2 from the germline V gene are MNHEY and SVGAGI. CDR3 bases: TGTGCCAGCAGTTACTCCGCCTACAGGGACGCTTTCTTT. This codes for CASSYSAYRDAFF.

The chain couples TRBV6-5 to TRBJ1-5; 9 bases map to TRBD1. CDR1 and CDR2 (germline): MNHEY, SVGAGI. This CDR3 contains 15 residues. Losses at the gene ends were 5 bases for V and 5 bases for J; bases not matched to a gene: 7. Written as DNA, the CDR3 is TGTGCCAGCAGTCCCTTGGACAGGGGTGATCAGCCCCAGCATTTT. Protein sequence: CASSPLDRGDQPQHF.

This chain uses TRBV18 with TRBJ1-1, with D uncertain. The V and J ends lost 3 bases and 3 bases respectively, with 8 bases between them. CDR3 size: 13 residues. Germline V gene sequence: CDR1 KGHSH, CDR2 LQKENI. CDR3 bases: TGTGCCAGCTCACCCAGCCGGGACACTGAAGCTTTCTTT. This codes for CASSPSRDTEAFF.

This chain uses TRBV6-5 with TRBJ2-3, with a possible D match to TRBD2 (5 bases). V was clipped by 6 bases and J by 3 bases, with 10 bases between them. CDR1 is MNHEY, CDR2 SVGAGI, per germline. The CDR3 spans 13 residues. The CDR3 DNA reads as TGTGCCAGCAGACTTGAGGGAACAGATACGCAGTATTTT. Translated: CASRLEGTDTQYF.